These 25 T cell receptor beta chains share one sample of origin, sequenced in a study of shared clonotypes between healthy human individuals. Sequenced by immunoSEQ multiplex PCR; TCRdb stores in-frame clones only, minus some. The sample records hundreds of thousands of clones, roughly 95% being singletons. The source material was naive CD4+ T cells sorted from blood. Subset specified: CD45RA+ positively selected. These receptors all stem from a woman aged 25 to 45 in good health.

The genes are TRBV6-5 and TRBJ1-1; D remains ambiguous. The CDR3 extends over 13 amino acids. The germline V and J ends were trimmed by 6 bases and 7 bases, with 15 bases remaining between them. CDR1 MNHEY and CDR2 SVGAGI come from the germline V gene. In DNA form, the CDR3 reads TGTGCCAGCAGCTCTGTCCAGGACGGTGAAGCTTTCTTT. This translates into CASSSVQDGEAFF.

The gene calls are TRBV18 and TRBJ2-7; a possible D gene is TRBD1 (5 bases). This CDR3 region has 16 residues. The V gene's germline CDR1 is KGHSH and CDR2 LQKENI. Trimming pared 4 bases from V and 1 base from J, leaving 17 bases between. The CDR3 DNA reads TGTGCCAGCTCACAATATCCGGCAGGGCGATCCTACGAGCAGTACTTC. It codes for CASSQYPAGRSYEQYF. The complete variable domain, with remaining parts taken from reference TRBV18 and TRBJ2-7, reads NAGVMQNPRHLVRRRGQEARLRCSPMKGHSHVYWYRQLPEEGLKFMVYLQKENIIDESGMPKERFSAEFPKEGPSILRIQQVVRGDSAAYFCASSQYPAGRSYEQYFGPGTRLTVT.

V is TRBV4-1 and J is TRBJ2-1; 7 bases align to TRBD2. The trim removed 4 bases at V and 5 bases at J, leaving 8 bases unmatched. This CDR3 comprises 15 residues. CDR1 MGHRA and CDR2 YSYEKL come from the germline V gene. The CDR3 nucleotides read TGCGCCAGCAGCCGGAGCGGGACTTACAACAATGAGCAGTTCTTC. It encodes CASSRSGTYNNEQFF.

The chain is built from TRBV29-1 and TRBJ2-1; 9 nucleotides match TRBD1. CDR1 SQVTM and CDR2 ANQGSEA come from the germline V gene. After removal of 4 bases from V and 7 bases from J, the junction contained 11 bases not matched to a gene. This CDR3 comprises 15 residues. CDR3 residues: CSVGEVTGGPNEQFF. The CDR3 DNA follows: TGCAGCGTTGGGGAGGTGACAGGGGGTCCTAATGAGCAGTTCTTC.

This rearrangement joins TRBV4-2 to TRBJ2-5; TRBD2 aligns across 11 bases. Gene TRBJ2-7 matches the end of the DNA better, so the J call may be wrong. CDR3 length equals 16 residues. Germline lookup yields CDR1 LGHNA and CDR2 YNFKEQ. CDR3 nucleotides: TGTGCCAGCAGCCAAGCCGGGACTAGCGGAACCTACGAGCAGTACTTC. It codes for CASSQAGTSGTYEQYF.

The V call is TRBV27, the J call TRBJ2-2; TRBD2 matches at 8 bases. V lost 4 bases, J lost 7 bases, and 14 bases stayed unmatched. Per the germline V gene, CDR1 is MNHEY and CDR2 is SMNVEV (reference sequence). This CDR3 region has 17 residues. DNA for the CDR3: TGTGCCAGCAGTTCCGGCCTTCTAGCGGGTAATGTCGGGGAGCTGTTTTTT. Translated, it gives CASSSGLLAGNVGELFF.

In its sample, this clone was seen once. The chain is built from TRBV5-2 and TRBJ1-5. TRBV5-2 is designated a pseudogene. This CDR3 spans 15 amino acids. CDR3 sequence: CASSLRLGVRQPQHF. CDR3 DNA: TGCGCCAGCAGCCTCCGTTTAGGTGTCCGCCAGCCCCAGCATTTT.

The chain carries TRBV27 and TRBJ1-1; the D gene is possibly TRBD1 (5 bases). From germline, CDR1 is MNHEY and CDR2 SMNVEV (reference sequence). V lost 8 bases and J 4 bases, leaving 14 bases between the germline ends. The CDR3 consists of 13 residues. The CDR3 DNA sequence: TGTGCCAGCTGGGTAACAGGAAGCACTGAAGCTTTCTTT. Amino acid sequence: CASWVTGSTEAFF.

J is TRBJ2-7 and V is TRBV7-9; D is unclear. The CDR3 is made up of 12 amino acids. Germline CDR1 reads SEHNR; CDR2 reads FQNEAQ (reference sequence). V gave up 1 base and J gave up 5 bases, with 6 bases separating them. CDR3 region: CASSLGPDEQYF. Here the CDR3 DNA reads TGTGCCAGCAGCTTAGGGCCGGACGAGCAGTACTTC. The variable domain in full, with the rest retrieved from reference TRBV7-9 and TRBJ2-7, is DTGVSQNPRHKITKRGQNVTFRCDPISEHNRLYWYRQTLGQGPEFLTYFQNEAQLEKSRLLSDRFSAERPKGSFSTLEIQRTEQGDSAMYLCASSLGPDEQYFGPGTRLTVT.

V usage is TRBV5-1 and J usage is TRBJ2-5; D is ambiguous. The end of the DNA is better explained by TRBJ2-7, so the J call may be wrong. Germline CDR1 is SGHRS and CDR2 is YFSETQ. The CDR3 has 11 amino acids. CDR3 in DNA: TGCGCCAGCAGCTTGGCCTACGAGCAGTACTTC. This translates into CASSLAYEQYF.

The rearrangement links TRBV28 to TRBJ2-1; TRBD1 aligns across 7 bases. V lost 2 bases and J lost 4; bases outside the gene matches: 14. The CDR3 consists of 18 residues. Germline CDR1 is MDHEN and CDR2 is SYDVKM. The CDR3: CASSLKGIYRGQYNEQFF. The CDR3 region has the DNA TGTGCCAGCAGTTTAAAGGGGATCTACAGGGGTCAATACAATGAGCAGTTCTTC.

The chain links TRBV5-1 to TRBJ2-7, with D perhaps matching TRBD2 (6 bases). This CDR3 has 14 residues. Germline CDR1 reads SGHRS; CDR2 reads YFSETQ. Trimming removed 0 bases from V and 2 bases from J, with 9 bases in between. In nucleotides, the CDR3 is TGCGCCAGCAGCTTGGATAGCGGTCCCTACGAGCAGTACTTC. Encoded protein: CASSLDSGPYEQYF.

The chain links TRBV19 to TRBJ2-7, with 7 bases identical to TRBD1. The CDR3 loop spans 14 amino acids. After removal of 3 bases from V and 2 bases from J, the junction contained 4 bases not matched to a gene. The germline V gene encodes CDR1 LNHDA and CDR2 SQIVND (reference sequence). The chain's CDR3 is CASSISQGPYEQYF. Here the CDR3 DNA reads TGTGCCAGTAGTATCTCACAGGGGCCCTACGAGCAGTACTTC.

This sequence joins TRBV9 and TRBJ2-5; TRBD2 aligns across 11 bases. The CDR3 extends over 16 amino acids. Germline lookup yields CDR1 SGDLS and CDR2 YYNGEE. V was pared by 4 bases and J by 5 bases, with 10 bases of the junction left unmatched. CDR3 bases: TGTGCCAGCAGCACTAGCGGGAGCGCTTTTTTTGAGACCCAGTACTTC. Amino acid sequence: CASSTSGSAFFETQYF.

The chain joins TRBV27 to TRBJ1-5, with a weak D call TRBD1 (5 bases). Trimming shortened V by 3 bases and J by 4 bases, and 7 bases separated the two germline ends. The germline CDR1 and CDR2 sequences are MNHEY and SMNVEV (reference sequence). The CDR3 consists of 13 residues. The CDR3 sequence is CASSFRQNQPQHF. Written as DNA, the CDR3 is TGTGCCAGCAGTTTCAGACAGAATCAGCCCCAGCATTTT.

The V call is TRBV5-1, the J call TRBJ2-1, with D possibly TRBD1 on 5 matching bases. The CDR3 is 15 amino acids. Trimming removed 1 base at V and 1 base at J, with 9 bases between. The germline V gene has CDR1 SGHRS and CDR2 YFSETQ. CDR3 in amino acids: CASSLLGDSYNEQFF. CDR3 nucleotide sequence: TGCGCCAGCAGCTTGTTAGGGGATTCCTACAATGAGCAGTTCTTC.

The chain uses TRBV7-2 and TRBJ1-1; perhaps TRBD1 as D (5 bases). V was clipped by 4 bases and J by 0 bases, with 9 bases between them. CDR3 length: 14 amino acids. Germline lookup yields CDR1 SGHTA and CDR2 FQGNSA. CDR3 nucleotide sequence: TGTGCCAGCAGCTCGGGACGGTTGAACACTGAAGCTTTCTTT. It encodes CASSSGRLNTEAFF.

The V gene is TRBV6-1, the J gene TRBJ2-3; the D gene is possibly TRBD1 (6 bases). Trimming left V 6 bases short and J 6 bases short, with 16 bases between. The CDR3 spans 14 residues. Germline CDR1 and CDR2: MNHNS and SASEGT. The CDR3 spells CASRVPNREDTQYF. The CDR3 DNA reads as TGTGCCAGCAGAGTACCGAACAGGGAGGATACGCAGTATTTT.

V gene TRBV27 combines with J gene TRBJ1-5; D ambiguous. V gave up 3 bases and J gave up 7 bases, with 7 bases separating them. This CDR3 spans 12 amino acids. Per germline, CDR1 MNHEY and CDR2 SMNVEV (reference sequence). The CDR3 DNA reads TGTGCCAGCAGTTTTGTTGGACAGCCCCAGCATTTT. Residues: CASSFVGQPQHF.

The chain recombines TRBV7-2 with TRBJ2-7; the match to TRBD2 covers 8 bases. Germline V gives CDR1 SGHTA, CDR2 FQGNSA. J was trimmed by 0 bases and V by 5 bases; bases with no gene match: 18. CDR3 length: 19 residues. CDR3 in DNA: TGTGCCAGCAGCCACACAGGGACCCTAGCGGGTAAGTTCTCCTACGAGCAGTACTTC. The encoded protein is CASSHTGTLAGKFSYEQYF.

This chain uses TRBV2 with TRBJ2-5; TRBD2 might be the D (6 bases). The CDR3 loop spans 13 amino acids. Per germline, CDR1 SNHLY and CDR2 FYNNEI. Between the trimmed V and J ends, which lost 5 bases and 5 bases, there was a span of 12 bases. The CDR3 sequence is CASSQESGETQYF. As DNA, the CDR3 is TGTGCCAGCAGTCAGGAAAGCGGGGAGACCCAGTACTTC.

This chain uses TRBV18 with TRBJ2-6; D gene ambiguous. CDR1 is KGHSH and CDR2 is LQKENI in the germline V gene. Trimming removed 3 bases at V and 2 bases at J, with 8 bases between. This CDR3 has 15 amino acids. The chain's CDR3 is CASSPGVTGANVLTF. The CDR3 DNA follows: TGTGCCAGCTCACCGGGCGTAACTGGGGCCAACGTCCTGACTTTC.

J is TRBJ1-2 and V is TRBV2; no reliable D call. V lost 3 bases and J lost 7, with 12 bases in between. This CDR3 region has 13 residues. CDR1 and CDR2 (germline): SNHLY, FYNNEI. The CDR3 coding sequence is TGTGCCAGCAGTGAGCGCGAGCGGGCTGGCTACACCTTC. The encoded protein is CASSERERAGYTF. Full variable domain (outside the CDR3, taken from reference TRBV2 and TRBJ1-2): EPEVTQTPSHQVTQMGQEVILRCVPISNHLYFYWYRQILGQKVEFLVSFYNNEISEKSEIFDDQFSVERPDGSNFTLKIRSTKLEDSAMYFCASSERERAGYTFGSGTRLTVV.

The chain employs TRBV28 and TRBJ2-3, with TRBD2 as a possible D gene (6 bases). The CDR3 extends over 15 amino acids. Trimming removed 8 bases from V and 3 bases from J, with 18 bases in between. Per germline, CDR1 MDHEN and CDR2 SYDVKM. The CDR3 DNA is TGTGCCAGCCAGGAGGCGGGGAGGCAGACAGATACGCAGTATTTT. Its protein product is CASQEAGRQTDTQYF.

The CDR3 coding sequence is TGTGCCAGCATTCCCGGTGATGTCGCCTCATACGAGCAGTACTTC. This translates into CASIPGDVASYEQYF. J is TRBJ2-7 and V is TRBV28; unclear D gene. Germline-derived CDR1 and CDR2 are MDHEN and SYDVKM. The CDR3 totals 15 residues. Trimming stripped 7 bases from V and 4 bases from J, with 20 bases between.